These 17 T cell receptor beta chains were all obtained from the same sample, sequenced in a study of T cell changes during pregnancy in multiple sclerosis. Repertoires were generated with immunoSEQ multiplex PCR, while TCRdb's copy carries only in-frame clones and drops some. The sample has tens of thousands of clones; 94% are singletons. The material was peripheral blood, obtained in the third trimester of pregnancy. The origin of the receptors is a female donor with multiple sclerosis, enrolled in a pregnancy study.

The chain carries TRBV29-1 and TRBJ2-1; 8 bases are shared with TRBD2. This CDR3 spans 10 amino acids. Germline V gene lookup returns CDR1 SQVTM and CDR2 ANQGSEA. Losses at the gene ends were 4 bases for V and 15 bases for J; bases not matched to a gene: 5. CDR3 in DNA: TGCAGCGTTGTAGGGACTAGTCTGTTCTTC. Its protein product is CSVVGTSLFF.

The chain links TRBV5-6 to TRBJ1-5; 8 bases agree with TRBD1. CDR3 size: 15 residues. With 3 bases clipped from V and 2 bases from J, the junction kept 4 bases outside the gene matches. CDR1 is SGHDT and CDR2 is YYEEEE in the germline V gene. This chain's CDR3 is CASSSKQGGNQPQHF. For the CDR3, the DNA is TGTGCCAGCAGCTCGAAACAGGGGGGCAATCAGCCCCAGCATTTT.

The chain links TRBV6-6 to TRBJ1-5; D gene uncertain. CDR1 is MNHNY and CDR2 is SVGAGI in the germline V gene (reference sequence). The CDR3 covers 11 residues. The V and J ends lost 6 bases and 4 bases respectively, with 4 bases between them. For the CDR3, the DNA is TGTGCCAGCAGCCTAAATCAGCCCCAGCATTTT. As protein: CASSLNQPQHF.

The gene calls are TRBV6-5 and TRBJ2-7; 9 bases map to TRBD1. With 0 bases clipped from V and 3 bases from J, the junction kept 0 bases outside the gene matches. In germline, CDR1 is MNHEY, CDR2 SVGAGI. CDR3 length: 14 amino acids. The DNA for the CDR3 is TGTGCCAGCAGTTACTCGACAGGGGGCTACGAGCAGTACTTC. Residues: CASSYSTGGYEQYF.

This clone showed up just once. The V and J genes are TRBV5-4 and TRBJ1-1; D not resolved. V shed 0 bases and J shed 2 bases, with 5 bases lying between them. The CDR3 sequence is 13 residues long. Germline loops: CDR1 SGHNT, CDR2 YYREEE (reference sequence). The CDR3 loop reads CASSLDKNTEAFF. Here the CDR3 DNA reads TGTGCCAGCAGCTTGGACAAAAACACTGAAGCTTTCTTT.

This clone occurred once. The CDR3 DNA reads TGCGCCAGCAGCCAAGATGGGAGAGGGGGTGGCGGCTACACCTTC. Translated: CASSQDGRGGGGYTF. The chain has TRBV4-3 and TRBJ1-2; perhaps TRBD1 as D (6 bases). The germline CDR1 and CDR2 sequences are LGHNA and YSLEER. The CDR3 is made up of 15 amino acids. V dropped 0 bases and J dropped 8 bases, with 16 bases sitting between them.

This sequence joins TRBV15 and TRBJ2-3; TRBD2 matches 8 bases. Germline V gives CDR1 LNHNV, CDR2 YYDKDF (reference sequence). The CDR3 totals 17 residues. J was trimmed by 1 base and V by 0 bases; bases with no gene match: 6. CDR3 residues: CATSRDFSAGGTDTQYF. CDR3 nucleotide sequence: TGTGCCACCAGCAGAGATTTTTCAGCGGGAGGCACAGATACGCAGTATTTT.

This chain connects TRBV4-2 to TRBJ2-7; 10 positions agree with TRBD2. The junction had 12 bases not matched to a gene; V was cut back by 0 bases and J by 7 bases. Looked up from germline, CDR1 is LGHNA and CDR2 is YNFKEQ. CDR3 length: 17 amino acids. This CDR3 reads CASSQEAVASGSREQYF. CDR3 nucleotides: TGTGCCAGCAGCCAAGAGGCCGTGGCTAGCGGGAGTCGGGAGCAGTACTTC.

Worth noting for this clone: At one boundary the junction diverges from the germline segment, which might be a read error. This chain connects TRBV19 to TRBJ1-5; D is unclear. This CDR3 has 17 amino acids. The germline V gene has CDR1 LNHDA and CDR2 SQIVND (reference sequence). The CDR3 reads CASSIDPALDSYQPQHF. CDR3 DNA sequence: TGTGCCAGTAGTATAGATCCGGCCCTAGATAGCTATCAGCCCCAGCATTTT.

The chain has TRBV7-3 and TRBJ2-1, with a tentative D call TRBD2 (6 bases). Germline V gives CDR1 SGHTA, CDR2 FQGTGA. Between the trimmed V and J ends, which lost 5 bases and 8 bases, there was a span of 19 bases. The CDR3 is 15 amino acids. The CDR3 nucleotides read TGTGCCAGCAGCCCAGTAGCGGATATAAGGGATGAGCAGTTCTTC. As protein: CASSPVADIRDEQFF.

The genes are TRBV6-1 and TRBJ2-7, with TRBD1 identical over 7 bases. Germline-derived CDR1 and CDR2 are MNHNS and SASEGT. The CDR3 consists of 14 residues. The V segment lost 3 bases and the J segment 4 bases; nucleotides outside the gene matches: 6. CDR3 sequence (DNA): TGTGCCAGCAGTGACCCGACAGGGCTATACGAGCAGTACTTC. Amino acid sequence: CASSDPTGLYEQYF.

This clone was seen only once. The chain couples TRBV2 to TRBJ1-4; 7 bases are shared with TRBD1. This CDR3 comprises 16 residues. Germline values: CDR1 SNHLY, CDR2 FYNNEI. V gave up 1 base and J gave up 8 bases; unmatched junction bases: 10. The CDR3 region has the DNA TGTGCCAGCAGTGAAGATGAGACAGGGTTAAGAGAAAAACTGTTTTTT. This sequence encodes CASSEDETGLREKLFF.

V is TRBV11-2 and J is TRBJ1-1; 8 positions agree with TRBD1. Trimming removed 5 bases from V and 0 bases from J; junction bases left unmatched: 5. The CDR3 has 15 residues. Germline-derived CDR1 and CDR2 are SGHAT and FQNNGV. CDR3 protein: CASSKQGGLNTEAFF. The CDR3 nucleotides are TGTGCCAGCAGCAAACAGGGGGGCTTGAACACTGAAGCTTTCTTT.

This chain uses TRBV7-2 with TRBJ1-3, with 8 bases identical to TRBD1. Germline loops: CDR1 SGHTA, CDR2 FQGNSA. V lost 6 bases to trimming and J lost 3 bases; unmatched junction nucleotides: 7. CDR3 length: 15 amino acids. This CDR3 reads CASRAGGAVGNTIYF. In DNA form, the CDR3 reads TGTGCCAGCAGAGCAGGGGGCGCGGTTGGAAACACCATATATTTT. The full variable domain, its missing parts supplied by reference TRBV7-2 and TRBJ1-3, is GAGVSQSPSNKVTEKGKDVELRCDPISGHTALYWYRQSLGQGLEFLIYFQGNSAPDKSGLPSDRFSAERTGGSVSTLTIQRTQQEDSAVYLCASRAGGAVGNTIYFGEGSWLTVV.

The CDR3 loop is CASSLLGPPWTQYF. In DNA, the CDR3 is TGTGCCAGCAGCCTCCTGGGCCCCCCGTGGACCCAGTACTTC. The chain combines TRBV7-3 with TRBJ2-5; D is ambiguous. This CDR3 has 14 residues. Trimming took 5 bases from V and 7 from J, leaving 17 bases between them. CDR1 is SGHTA, CDR2 FQGTGA, per germline.

The chain links TRBV6-1 to TRBJ1-2, with D perhaps matching TRBD1 (6 bases). The V gene's germline CDR1 is MNHNS and CDR2 SASEGT. The germline V and J ends were trimmed by 7 bases and 4 bases, with 10 bases remaining between them. This CDR3 contains 12 residues. The CDR3 nucleotides read TGTGCCAGCAACGGCAGGGGCTATGGCTACACCTTC. This sequence encodes CASNGRGYGYTF.

The chain recombines TRBV15 with TRBJ1-4; TRBD1 matches at 9 bases. The CDR3 extends over 13 amino acids. The trim removed 11 bases at V and 8 bases at J, leaving 9 bases unmatched. Per germline, CDR1 LNHNV and CDR2 YYDKDF (reference sequence). The CDR3 is CASARDRDEKLFF. The CDR3, as DNA: TGTGCCTCTGCACGGGACAGGGACGAAAAACTGTTTTTT.